A selection of T cell receptor beta chains follows, all from one sample in a study of blood T cell repertoires in COVID-19. Profiled with immunoSEQ multiplex PCR; TCRdb holds only in-frame clones, not every one. The table has hundreds of thousands of clones, 70% to 90% seen once. Sequencing used peripheral blood. The receptors were gathered from a man aged 18 to 30 with COVID-19, enrolled during active disease. Both conserved end residues are part of each CDR3. D genes are given only for firm matches. Size tells how often a clone was seen (once, few, many) or the class of an expanded clone, and some rows leave it out.

d_call: TRBD1
j_call: TRBJ1-2
clone_size: NA
v_call: TRBV5-6
cdr3_nt: TGTGCCAGCAGCCGGACAGGGACCAACTATGGCTACACCTTC
cdr3_aa: CASSRTGTNYGYTF

d_call: TRBD2
j_call: TRBJ2-3
clone_size: NA
v_call: TRBV7-6
cdr3_nt: TGTGCCAGCAACCCACTAGCGGGAGGGCCCACAGATACGCAGTATTTT
cdr3_aa: CASNPLAGGPTDTQYF

d_call: NA
j_call: TRBJ2-7
clone_size: NA
v_call: TRBV7-9
cdr3_nt: TGTGCCAGCAGTGGAGGGGCGTTCTACGAGCAGTACTTC
cdr3_aa: CASSGGAFYEQYF

d_call: TRBD2
j_call: TRBJ2-5
clone_size: NA
v_call: TRBV5-6
cdr3_nt: TGTGCCAGCAGCCTCGAAAGGACTAGAGGAGAGACCCAGTACTTC
cdr3_aa: CASSLERTRGETQYF

d_call: NA
j_call: TRBJ2-3
clone_size: NA
v_call: TRBV7-6
cdr3_nt: TGTGCCAGCAGCCAGGGGGGAGGCACAGATACGCAGTATTTT
cdr3_aa: CASSQGGGTDTQYF

d_call: NA
j_call: TRBJ2-5
clone_size: NA
v_call: TRBV24-1
cdr3_nt: TGTGCCACCAGTGCCCTGGACAGCCAAGAGACCCAGTACTTC
cdr3_aa: CATSALDSQETQYF

d_call: TRBD1
j_call: TRBJ2-7
clone_size: NA
v_call: TRBV15
cdr3_nt: TGTGCCACCAGCACCGGACAGGGTCCACGAGAGCAGTACTTC
cdr3_aa: CATSTGQGPREQYF

d_call: TRBD1
j_call: TRBJ1-2
clone_size: NA
v_call: TRBV6-5
cdr3_nt: TGTGCCAGCAAAGACAGGGGGCGCGCCGCCTATGGCTACACCTTC
cdr3_aa: CASKDRGRAAYGYTF

d_call: NA
j_call: TRBJ2-6
clone_size: NA
v_call: TRBV5-1
cdr3_nt: TGCGCCAGCAGCTTGACGGGTAGCTCTGGGGCCAACGTCCTGACTTTC
cdr3_aa: CASSLTGSSGANVLTF

d_call: TRBD1
j_call: TRBJ2-7
clone_size: once
v_call: TRBV11-2
cdr3_nt: TGTGCCAGCAGCTTAAGGGACAGGGCCTACGAGCAGTACTTC
cdr3_aa: CASSLRDRAYEQYF

d_call: NA
j_call: TRBJ1-6
clone_size: NA
v_call: TRBV5-4
cdr3_nt: TGTGCCAGCAGTTCAGGCCGTGGGGGGGCCAATTCACCCCTCCACTTT
cdr3_aa: CASSSGRGGANSPLHF

d_call: TRBD1
j_call: TRBJ2-3
clone_size: once
v_call: TRBV6-1
cdr3_nt: TGTGCCAGCAGTGAAGCGCGAGGGGGCCGATCAGGTTCAGATACGCAGTATTTT
cdr3_aa: CASSEARGGRSGSDTQYF

d_call: TRBD1
j_call: TRBJ1-2
clone_size: NA
v_call: TRBV10-3
cdr3_nt: TGTGCCATCAGTGTCGGAAACAGGGGGACTACCGCCTATGGCTACACCTTC
cdr3_aa: CAISVGNRGTTAYGYTF

d_call: TRBD2
j_call: TRBJ2-3
clone_size: NA
v_call: TRBV7-7
cdr3_nt: TGTGCTAGCAGCTTGACTAGCGGGAGGGCTAGCACAGATACGCAGTATTTT
cdr3_aa: CASSLTSGRASTDTQYF

d_call: TRBD1
j_call: TRBJ1-6
clone_size: NA
v_call: TRBV5-1
cdr3_nt: TGCGCCAGCAGCTACCTGGGACAGGTGTTTAATTCACCCCTCCACTTT
cdr3_aa: CASSYLGQVFNSPLHF

d_call: NA
j_call: TRBJ1-6
clone_size: NA
v_call: TRBV6-6
cdr3_nt: TGTGCCAGCAGTCTGGACTTTTTCACCAGCTCCTATAATTCACCCCTCCACTTT
cdr3_aa: CASSLDFFTSSYNSPLHF

d_call: NA
j_call: TRBJ2-3
clone_size: NA
v_call: TRBV7-6
cdr3_nt: TGTGCCAGCAGCCCTCTCGGAGGGCCCACAGATACGCAGTATTTT
cdr3_aa: CASSPLGGPTDTQYF

d_call: NA
j_call: TRBJ2-5
clone_size: NA
v_call: TRBV16
cdr3_nt: TGTGCCAGCAGCCAAAATTCGCCGGGGGGCCCAGAGACCCAGTACTTC
cdr3_aa: CASSQNSPGGPETQYF

d_call: NA
j_call: TRBJ2-5
clone_size: NA
v_call: TRBV5-6
cdr3_nt: TGTGCCAGCCGGCCTAAGGGACAAATCCAAGAGACCCAGTACTTC
cdr3_aa: CASRPKGQIQETQYF

d_call: NA
j_call: TRBJ2-1
clone_size: NA
v_call: TRBV2
cdr3_nt: TGTGCCAGCAGTGGGCTTAGGGGTCGGAATGAGCAGTTCTTC
cdr3_aa: CASSGLRGRNEQFF

d_call: TRBD2
j_call: TRBJ2-7
clone_size: NA
v_call: TRBV6-1
cdr3_nt: TGTGCCAGCAGTGACGGACTAGCGGGGGGTCACGAGCAGTACTTC
cdr3_aa: CASSDGLAGGHEQYF

d_call: TRBD1
j_call: TRBJ1-1
clone_size: once
v_call: TRBV7-9
cdr3_nt: TGTGCCAGCACCCCAGGGGGGACTGAAGCTTTCTTT
cdr3_aa: CASTPGGTEAFF

d_call: NA
j_call: TRBJ1-2
clone_size: NA
v_call: TRBV25-1
cdr3_nt: TGTGCCAGCAGTGAGCGGGCTACCCATGGCTACACCTTC
cdr3_aa: CASSERATHGYTF

d_call: TRBD1
j_call: TRBJ1-1
clone_size: NA
v_call: TRBV30
cdr3_nt: TGTGCCTGGAGTATTGGGACAGGGGGCACTGAAGCTTTCTTT
cdr3_aa: CAWSIGTGGTEAFF

d_call: NA
j_call: TRBJ1-4
clone_size: NA
v_call: TRBV25-1
cdr3_nt: TGTGCCAGCAGTTTTACAGGGCGCCCTAATGAAAAACTGTTTTTT
cdr3_aa: CASSFTGRPNEKLFF

d_call: NA
j_call: TRBJ1-3
clone_size: NA
v_call: TRBV5-1
cdr3_nt: TGCGCCAGCAGCTTGAACGGGGACTCTGGAAACACCATATATTTT
cdr3_aa: CASSLNGDSGNTIYF

d_call: NA
j_call: TRBJ2-3
clone_size: NA
v_call: TRBV24-1
cdr3_nt: TGTGCCACCAGTGCGAAAGCCACAGATACGCAGTATTTT
cdr3_aa: CATSAKATDTQYF

d_call: TRBD1
j_call: TRBJ1-2
clone_size: NA
v_call: TRBV5-8
cdr3_nt: TGTGCCAGCAGCATTACAGGGGGCGATTATGGCTACACCTTC
cdr3_aa: CASSITGGDYGYTF

d_call: NA
j_call: TRBJ2-2
clone_size: NA
v_call: TRBV6-6
cdr3_nt: TGTGCCAGCAGTTTTGTGACAGGTGGCACCGGGGAGCTGTTTTTT
cdr3_aa: CASSFVTGGTGELFF

d_call: TRBD1
j_call: TRBJ2-3
clone_size: NA
v_call: TRBV7-9
cdr3_nt: TGTGCCAGCAGCTTAGGAACAGGGGGTGGAGATACGCAGTATTTT
cdr3_aa: CASSLGTGGGDTQYF

d_call: NA
j_call: TRBJ1-2
clone_size: NA
v_call: TRBV11-2
cdr3_nt: TGTGCCAGCAGCTTTACCAGGGCCTATGGCTACACCTTC
cdr3_aa: CASSFTRAYGYTF

d_call: TRBD1
j_call: TRBJ2-7
clone_size: once
v_call: TRBV7-9
cdr3_nt: TGTGCCAGCAGCTTAGACCCCGGGACAGGGTGGTACGAGCAGTACTTC
cdr3_aa: CASSLDPGTGWYEQYF

d_call: NA
j_call: TRBJ2-7
clone_size: NA
v_call: TRBV3-1/TRBV3-2
cdr3_nt: TGTGCCAGCAGCCAAGACCGCGGAGGGTTCTACGAGCAGTACTTC
cdr3_aa: CASSQDRGGFYEQYF

d_call: NA
j_call: TRBJ2-7
clone_size: NA
v_call: TRBV6-5
cdr3_nt: TGTGCCAGCAGTTACTTACAGGGCTACGAGCAGTACTTC
cdr3_aa: CASSYLQGYEQYF

d_call: NA
j_call: TRBJ2-7
clone_size: NA
v_call: TRBV5-4
cdr3_nt: TGTGCCAGCAGCCGGACTACTGGGAACGAGCAGTACTTC
cdr3_aa: CASSRTTGNEQYF

d_call: NA
j_call: TRBJ2-5
clone_size: NA
v_call: TRBV7-9
cdr3_nt: TGTGCCAGCAGCTTAACAGGGAAGGAGACCCAGTACTTC
cdr3_aa: CASSLTGKETQYF

d_call: NA
j_call: TRBJ1-4
clone_size: NA
v_call: TRBV30
cdr3_nt: TGTGCCTGGAGTTCAGGAAAAGAAGAAAAACTGTTTTTT
cdr3_aa: CAWSSGKEEKLFF